The 24 T cell receptor beta chains listed next were all sequenced from one sample in a study of shared clonotypes between healthy human individuals (dated by TCRdb to 2018 to 2020). The library came from the immunoSEQ multiplex PCR assay. This is the immuneACCESS table as TCRdb keeps it, with only in-frame sequences that have V and J called. A part of the clones is gone; compared with another copy, unresolved V genes explain less than half, and the rest is unexplained. The sample table contains 2,500,000 or so clones; only one count was recorded for just under 95% of them. The ten largest account for 0.37% of the sample. The specimen sequenced was naive CD4+ T cells from PBMCs. In the paper's terms, the cell subset or site label means: CD45RA+ positively selected. The receptor set was obtained from a man aged 18 to 30 in good health. Some clones in this sample may be carry-over from other donors' samples.

The V gene is TRBV7-2, the J gene TRBJ2-1; no clear D. The CDR3 is made up of 14 amino acids. V was trimmed by 6 bases and J by 10 bases, leaving 19 bases between them. Germline V gene data show CDR1 as SGHTA and CDR2 as FQGNSA. The DNA for the CDR3 is TGTGCCAGCAGTGGCATGAGCGTGCCCAGAGAGCAGTTCTTC. This encodes CASSGMSVPREQFF.

The chain is built from TRBV18 and TRBJ1-2; D possibly corresponds to TRBD1 (5 bases). V was pared by 0 bases and J by 3 bases, with 17 bases between. The length of the CDR3 is 17 residues. From germline, CDR1 is KGHSH and CDR2 LQKENI. The CDR3 region is CASSPPLTGKAHYGYTF. The DNA for the CDR3 is TGTGCCAGCTCACCACCGCTTACAGGAAAAGCCCACTATGGCTACACCTTC. Full variable domain (remainder filled in from reference TRBV18 and TRBJ1-2): NAGVMQNPRHLVRRRGQEARLRCSPMKGHSHVYWYRQLPEEGLKFMVYLQKENIIDESGMPKERFSAEFPKEGPSILRIQQVVRGDSAAYFCASSPPLTGKAHYGYTFGSGTRLTVV.

V gene TRBV27 combines with J gene TRBJ1-5; D not resolved. The germline V and J ends were trimmed by 0 bases and 2 bases, with 8 bases remaining between them. The CDR3 spans 15 residues. CDR1 and CDR2 from the germline V gene are MNHEY and SMNVEV (reference sequence). CDR3 loop: CASSLSDGRNQPQHF. The DNA of the CDR3 is TGTGCCAGCAGTTTATCGGACGGACGCAATCAGCCCCAGCATTTT.

This clone is a singleton in its sample. The chain recombines TRBV5-1 with TRBJ2-2, with 10 nucleotides matching TRBD1. The CDR3 is 16 amino acids. Germline loops: CDR1 SGHRS, CDR2 YFSETQ. V was pared by 4 bases and J by 7 bases, with 10 bases of the junction left unmatched. CDR3 sequence (DNA): TGCGCCAGCAGCCGGGACGGGACAGGGGACATCGGGGAGCTGTTTTTT. Translated, it gives CASSRDGTGDIGELFF.

The genes are TRBV27 and TRBJ2-1, with D possibly TRBD2 on 6 matching bases. The length of the CDR3 is 14 residues. Looked up from germline, CDR1 is MNHEY and CDR2 is SMNVEV (reference sequence). Trimming cost V 7 bases and J 3 bases, with 13 bases left between them. In nucleotides, the CDR3 is TGTGCCAGCACGCCAGGGACTCTCTACAATGAGCAGTTCTTC. It specifies CASTPGTLYNEQFF.

The genes are TRBV7-7 and TRBJ2-2; 8 bases agree with TRBD1. Germline loops: CDR1 SSHAT, CDR2 FNYEAQ (reference sequence). This CDR3 is built from 15 residues. The trim removed 5 bases at V and 7 bases at J, leaving 9 bases unmatched. The CDR3 region is CASSQGATTHGELFF. As DNA, the CDR3 is TGTGCCAGCAGCCAGGGGGCCACGACGCACGGGGAGCTGTTTTTT. The full variable domain, completed using reference TRBV7-7 and TRBJ2-2, is GAGVSQSPRYKVTKRGQDVTLRCDPISSHATLYWYQQALGQGPEFLTYFNYEAQPDKSGLPSDRFSAERPEGSISTLTIQRTEQRDSAMYRCASSQGATTHGELFFGEGSRLTVL.

The chain has TRBV25-1 and TRBJ2-1; D gene uncertain. V lost 4 bases, J lost 3 bases, and 13 bases lay in between. The CDR3 has 15 residues. Germline-derived CDR1 and CDR2 are MGHDK and SYGVNS. Here the CDR3 reads CASSASWRLYNEQFF. CDR3 bases: TGTGCCAGCAGTGCGTCCTGGCGACTCTACAATGAGCAGTTCTTC.

This clone came up once. The chain uses TRBV7-2 and TRBJ2-7; 7 bases map to TRBD1. With 3 bases clipped from V and 5 bases from J, the junction kept 7 bases outside the gene matches. CDR1 and CDR2 (germline): SGHTA, FQGNSA. The CDR3 totals 14 residues. CDR3 nucleotides: TGTGCCAGCAGCTTCCCGACAGGGTCCGACGAGCAGTACTTC. Translating it yields CASSFPTGSDEQYF.

The V and J genes are TRBV9 and TRBJ2-5; 12 nucleotides match TRBD2. The trim removed 1 base at V and 5 bases at J, leaving 6 bases unmatched. CDR3 size: 16 residues. CDR1 and CDR2 (germline): SGDLS, YYNGEE. The DNA for the CDR3 is TGTGCCAGCAGCGTACTAGCGGGAGGGTCCCCGGAGACCCAGTACTTC. It specifies CASSVLAGGSPETQYF.

The V call is TRBV11-1, the J call TRBJ2-2; D is uncertain. CDR3 length equals 13 residues. Germline V lookup: CDR1 SGHAT, CDR2 FQDESV (reference sequence). V was shortened by 6 bases and J by 1 base, with 6 bases between the two germline ends. Here the CDR3 DNA reads TGTGCCAGCAGTATAGAGAACACCGGGGAGCTGTTTTTT. This encodes CASSIENTGELFF.

Only one count was recorded for this clone. The gene calls are TRBV11-2 and TRBJ2-7; maybe TRBD1 (6 bases). Trimming removed 1 base at V and 1 base at J, with 8 bases between. Germline-derived CDR1 and CDR2 are SGHAT and FQNNGV. This CDR3 has 14 residues. CDR3: CASSLGDTSYEQYF. In DNA, the CDR3 is TGTGCCAGCAGCTTAGGGGACACATCCTACGAGCAGTACTTC. The entire variable domain, with the rest obtained from reference TRBV11-2 and TRBJ2-7, is as follows: EAGVAQSPRYKIIEKRQSVAFWCNPISGHATLYWYQQILGQGPKLLIQFQNNGVVDDSQLPKDRFSAERLKGVDSTLKIQPAKLEDSAVYLCASSLGDTSYEQYFGPGTRLTVT.

A word on this clone: The junction differs from germline at one of its ends, possibly a read error. V gene TRBV5-4 combines with J gene TRBJ2-1; 7 positions agree with TRBD1. Germline V lookup: CDR1 SGHNT, CDR2 YYREEE (reference sequence). The CDR3 has 13 amino acids. The DNA of the CDR3 is TGTGCCAGCAGCGTGACAGGGATGGCGGGTAGGATCTTC. It codes for CASSVTGMAGRIF.

J is TRBJ2-7 and V is TRBV5-6; D gene uncertain. The CDR3 has 12 amino acids. Trimming took off 3 bases at V and 4 bases at J, with 8 bases between the two ends. Germline V gene lookup returns CDR1 SGHDT and CDR2 YYEEEE. CDR3 DNA sequence: TGTGCCAGCAGCTCAAGCTTATACGAGCAGTACTTC. Amino acids: CASSSSLYEQYF.

The chain links TRBV11-2 to TRBJ2-7; 9 bases match TRBD2. This CDR3 spans 16 amino acids. Germline CDR1 SGHAT, CDR2 FQNNGV. V lost 5 bases, J lost 3 bases, and 11 bases stayed unmatched. The DNA for the CDR3 is TGTGCCAGCAGCCCTACGTTGACTAGCGGTATCTACGAGCAGTACTTC. It encodes CASSPTLTSGIYEQYF.

The V and J genes are TRBV7-9 and TRBJ2-2; 7 bases line up with TRBD2. Germline trimming cut 0 bases from V and 3 bases from J; bases unmatched to any gene: 7. CDR1 SEHNR and CDR2 FQNEAQ come from the germline V gene (reference sequence). The CDR3 loop spans 17 amino acids. CDR3 DNA: TGTGCCAGCAGCTTAGCGAGGGGAGGGAGCGACACCGGGGAGCTGTTTTTT. Translation: CASSLARGGSDTGELFF.

V and J are TRBV6-5 and TRBJ2-3; 8 positions agree with TRBD1. CDR1 and CDR2 from the germline V gene are MNHEY and SVGAGI. The CDR3 loop spans 15 amino acids. Germline trimming cut 6 bases from V and 2 bases from J; bases unmatched to any gene: 7. The CDR3 coding sequence is TGTGCCAGCAGCCTCCGGGACAGGAACACAGATACGCAGTATTTT. The encoded protein is CASSLRDRNTDTQYF.

The chain has TRBV11-2 and TRBJ1-2, with TRBD1 matching 8 bases. After removal of 5 bases from V and 8 bases from J, the junction contained 10 bases not matched to a gene. The CDR3 runs 14 residues. Germline loops: CDR1 SGHAT, CDR2 FQNNGV. The CDR3 is CASSNDRGRVGYTF. CDR3 DNA: TGTGCCAGCAGCAACGACAGGGGCAGGGTAGGCTACACCTTC.

The table lists this clone with a count of one. The chain links TRBV18 to TRBJ1-5; perhaps TRBD1 as D (6 bases). The CDR3 totals 14 residues. V lost 4 bases to trimming and J lost 5 bases, with 12 bases between them. CDR1 is KGHSH, CDR2 LQKENI, per germline. The CDR3 sequence is CASSLTGDDQPQHF. In nucleotides, the CDR3 is TGTGCCAGCTCACTGACAGGAGACGATCAGCCCCAGCATTTT.

This chain connects TRBV7-3 to TRBJ1-1; perhaps TRBD1 as D (6 bases). The CDR3 sequence is 13 residues long. Germline V gene lookup returns CDR1 SGHTA and CDR2 FQGTGA. V dropped 5 bases and J dropped 4 bases, with 11 bases sitting between them. As DNA, the CDR3 is TGTGCCAGCAGCGTTCGGGGGCCCACTGAAGCTTTCTTT. Its translation: CASSVRGPTEAFF.

This clone has more than one count but fewer than ten. The CDR3 sequence is CASSLSVSGSEQFF. The CDR3 DNA reads as TGTGCCAGCAGCTTATCAGTTTCCGGGAGTGAGCAGTTCTTC. The J gene is TRBJ2-1, the V gene TRBV7-3; perhaps TRBD2 as D (6 bases). The length of the CDR3 is 14 residues. Looked up from germline, CDR1 is SGHTA and CDR2 is FQGTGA. V lost 2 bases to trimming and J lost 9 bases, with 14 bases between them.

J is TRBJ1-1 and V is TRBV6-1, with a weak D call TRBD1 (5 bases). Germline loops: CDR1 MNHNS, CDR2 SASEGT. This CDR3 has 17 amino acids. The ends were cut back, 2 bases at V and 1 base at J, with 17 bases in the middle. The CDR3 DNA reads as TGTGCCAGCAGTGAAATCGTTTTGAGGGGAAAGAACACTGAAGCTTTCTTT. Translated, it gives CASSEIVLRGKNTEAFF.

The chain combines TRBV27 with TRBJ2-1; 7 bases line up with TRBD1. The J segment lost 0 bases and the V segment lost 3 bases, leaving 2 bases of the junction unmatched. The germline V gene has CDR1 MNHEY and CDR2 SMNVEV (reference sequence). CDR3 length: 15 amino acids. In DNA, the CDR3 is TGTGCCAGCAGTTTCGGGGACAGCTCCTACAATGAGCAGTTCTTC. Encoded protein: CASSFGDSSYNEQFF.

This rearrangement joins TRBV5-1 to TRBJ2-3; perhaps TRBD1 as D (5 bases). Germline CDR1 is SGHRS and CDR2 is YFSETQ. With 0 bases removed from V and 2 bases from J, the gap between germline ends came to 10 bases. The CDR3 has 15 residues. CDR3 region: CASSLGQSDTDTQYF. For the CDR3, the DNA is TGCGCCAGCAGCTTGGGACAGAGTGACACAGATACGCAGTATTTT. Full variable domain (missing parts from reference TRBV5-1 and TRBJ2-3): KAGVTQTPRYLIKTRGQQVTLSCSPISGHRSVSWYQQTPGQGLQFLFEYFSETQRNKGNFPGRFSGRQFSNSRSEMNVSTLELGDSALYLCASSLGQSDTDTQYFGPGTRLTVL.

The V call is TRBV7-2, the J call TRBJ2-1; 8 bases line up with TRBD2. There are 16 residues in the CDR3. V shed 4 bases and J 3 bases; nucleotides not matched to a gene: 8. Germline V gene lookup returns CDR1 SGHTA and CDR2 FQGNSA. The CDR3 nucleotides read TGTGCCAGCAGCTCCCGTGGCGGGAGGTTCTACAATGAGCAGTTCTTC. Amino acid sequence: CASSSRGGRFYNEQFF.